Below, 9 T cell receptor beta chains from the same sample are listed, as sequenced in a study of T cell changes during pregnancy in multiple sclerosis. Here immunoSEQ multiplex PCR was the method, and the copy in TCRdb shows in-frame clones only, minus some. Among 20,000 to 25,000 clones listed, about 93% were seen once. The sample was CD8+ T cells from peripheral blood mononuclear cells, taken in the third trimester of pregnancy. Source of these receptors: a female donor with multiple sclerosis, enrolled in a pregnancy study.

CDR3 nucleotides: TGTGCCAGCAGCTCCCCCCGGTTCGATACGCAGTATTTT. This encodes CASSSPRFDTQYF. V gene TRBV7-9 combines with J gene TRBJ2-3; no clear D gene. V lost 4 bases and J lost 6, with 11 bases in between. Germline V gene lookup returns CDR1 SEHNR and CDR2 FQNEAQ (reference sequence). This CDR3 is built from 13 residues. Full variable domain (rest looked up from reference TRBV7-9 and TRBJ2-3): DTGVSQNPRHKITKRGQNVTFRCDPISEHNRLYWYRQTLGQGPEFLTYFQNEAQLEKSRLLSDRFSAERPKGSFSTLEIQRTEQGDSAMYLCASSSPRFDTQYFGPGTRLTVL.

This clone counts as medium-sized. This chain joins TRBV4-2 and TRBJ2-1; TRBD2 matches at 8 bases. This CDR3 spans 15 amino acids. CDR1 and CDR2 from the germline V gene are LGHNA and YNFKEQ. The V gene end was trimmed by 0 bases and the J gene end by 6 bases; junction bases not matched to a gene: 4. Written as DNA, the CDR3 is TGTGCCAGCAGCCAAGAAATAGCGGGGTCCAATGAGCAGTTCTTC. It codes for CASSQEIAGSNEQFF.

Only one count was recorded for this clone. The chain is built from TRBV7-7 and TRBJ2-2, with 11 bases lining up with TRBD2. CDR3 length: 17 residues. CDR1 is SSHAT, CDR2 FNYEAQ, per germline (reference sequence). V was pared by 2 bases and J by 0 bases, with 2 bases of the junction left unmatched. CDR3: CASSLRTSGPNTGELFF. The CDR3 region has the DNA TGTGCCAGCAGCTTAAGGACTAGCGGGCCGAACACCGGGGAGCTGTTTTTT.

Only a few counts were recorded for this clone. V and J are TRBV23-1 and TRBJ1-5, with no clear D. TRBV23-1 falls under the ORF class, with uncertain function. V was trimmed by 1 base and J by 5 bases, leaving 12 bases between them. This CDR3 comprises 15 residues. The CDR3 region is CASSQWGRRDQPQHF. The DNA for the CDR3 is TGCGCCAGCAGTCAATGGGGAAGGCGGGATCAGCCCCAGCATTTT.

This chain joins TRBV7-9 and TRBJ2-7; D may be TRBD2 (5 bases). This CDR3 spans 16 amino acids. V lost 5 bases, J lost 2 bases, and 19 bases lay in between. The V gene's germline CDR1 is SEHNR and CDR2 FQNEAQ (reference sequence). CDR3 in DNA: TGTGCCAGCAGCGCGAGGGTGGTCGTCCCTCCCTACGAGCAGTACTTC. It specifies CASSARVVVPPYEQYF.

CDR3 DNA: TGTGCCAGCAGTATTGGGGCTTCCTACGAGCAGTACTTC. This translates into CASSIGASYEQYF. The chain couples TRBV6-1 to TRBJ2-7; a weak D match, TRBD1 (5 bases). The ends were cut back, 5 bases at V and 1 base at J, with 9 bases in the middle. This CDR3 has 13 residues. The germline V gene has CDR1 MNHNS and CDR2 SASEGT.

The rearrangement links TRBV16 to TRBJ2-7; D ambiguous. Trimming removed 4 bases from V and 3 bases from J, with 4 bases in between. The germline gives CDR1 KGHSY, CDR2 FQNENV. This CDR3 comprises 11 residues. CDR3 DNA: TGTGCCAGCAGCCTAGACTACGAGCAGTACTTC. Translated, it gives CASSLDYEQYF.

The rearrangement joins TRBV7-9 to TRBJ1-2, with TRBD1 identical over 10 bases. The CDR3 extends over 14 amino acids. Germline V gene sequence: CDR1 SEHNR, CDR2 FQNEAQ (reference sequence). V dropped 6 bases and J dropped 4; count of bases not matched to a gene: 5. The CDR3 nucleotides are TGTGCCAGCAGGACAGGGGGCTCCCTCTATGGCTACACCTTC. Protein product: CASRTGGSLYGYTF. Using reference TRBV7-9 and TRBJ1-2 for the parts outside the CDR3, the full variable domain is DTGVSQNPRHKITKRGQNVTFRCDPISEHNRLYWYRQTLGQGPEFLTYFQNEAQLEKSRLLSDRFSAERPKGSFSTLEIQRTEQGDSAMYLCASRTGGSLYGYTFGSGTRLTVV.

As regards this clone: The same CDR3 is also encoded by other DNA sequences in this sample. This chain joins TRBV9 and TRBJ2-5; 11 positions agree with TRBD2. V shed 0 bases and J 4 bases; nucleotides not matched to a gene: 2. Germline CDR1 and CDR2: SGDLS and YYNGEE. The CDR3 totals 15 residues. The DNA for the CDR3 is TGTGCCAGCAGCGTAGGGCTAGCGGGGGGAGAGACCCAGTACTTC. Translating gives CASSVGLAGGETQYF.